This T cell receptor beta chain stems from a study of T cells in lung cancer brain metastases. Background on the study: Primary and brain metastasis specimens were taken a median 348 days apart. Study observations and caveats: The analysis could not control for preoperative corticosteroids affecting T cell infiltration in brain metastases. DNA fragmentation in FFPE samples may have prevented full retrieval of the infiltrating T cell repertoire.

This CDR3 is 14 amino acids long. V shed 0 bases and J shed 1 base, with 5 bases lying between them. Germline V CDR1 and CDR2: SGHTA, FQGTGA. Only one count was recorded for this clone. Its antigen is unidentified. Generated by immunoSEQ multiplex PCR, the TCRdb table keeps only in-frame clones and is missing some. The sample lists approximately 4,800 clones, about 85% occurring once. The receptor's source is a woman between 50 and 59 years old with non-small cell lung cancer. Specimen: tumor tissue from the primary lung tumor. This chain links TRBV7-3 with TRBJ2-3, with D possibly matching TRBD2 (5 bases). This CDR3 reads CASSLTSGTDTQYF. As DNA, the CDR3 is TGTGCCAGCAGCTTAACTAGCGGCACAGATACGCAGTATTTT.